Listed here are 2 T cell receptor beta chains from one sample, sequenced in a study of spatial heterogeneity in lung cancer. Time point indicated: blood at routine non-recurrence follow-up after resection. Unsorted whole RNA of tumor, nontumor lung or frozen PBMC was sequenced. TCRdb processed the 5' RACE reads anew with MiXCR; each CDR3 protein has one entry. The profile shows around 110,000 distinct CDR3 sequences, 10% to 15% of them singletons. The input for sequencing was PBMCs, taken at follow-up. These receptors were collected from a male donor with early-stage non-small cell lung cancer.

This clonotype was detected ten times or more. The V call is TRBV12-3 or TRBV12-4, the J call TRBJ2-7, with a possible D match to TRBD2 (5 bases). Trimming cost V 1 base and J 6 bases, with 10 bases left between them. CDR3 length: 13 residues. CDR3 DNA sequence: TGTGCCAGCAGTTTAGGAGGGCAGCGCGAGCAGTACTTC. Encoded protein: CASSLGGQREQYF.

This clonotype occurred many times. V gene TRBV15 combines with J gene TRBJ2-2; 9 nucleotides agree with TRBD2. V was pared by 1 base and J by 5 bases, with 5 bases of the junction left unmatched. The germline V gene encodes CDR1 LNHNV and CDR2 YYDKDF (reference sequence). The CDR3 is made up of 16 amino acids. CDR3 amino acids: CATSRGSGGLTGELFF. CDR3 coding DNA: TGTGCCACCAGCAGAGGAAGCGGGGGGTTAACCGGGGAGCTGTTTTTT.